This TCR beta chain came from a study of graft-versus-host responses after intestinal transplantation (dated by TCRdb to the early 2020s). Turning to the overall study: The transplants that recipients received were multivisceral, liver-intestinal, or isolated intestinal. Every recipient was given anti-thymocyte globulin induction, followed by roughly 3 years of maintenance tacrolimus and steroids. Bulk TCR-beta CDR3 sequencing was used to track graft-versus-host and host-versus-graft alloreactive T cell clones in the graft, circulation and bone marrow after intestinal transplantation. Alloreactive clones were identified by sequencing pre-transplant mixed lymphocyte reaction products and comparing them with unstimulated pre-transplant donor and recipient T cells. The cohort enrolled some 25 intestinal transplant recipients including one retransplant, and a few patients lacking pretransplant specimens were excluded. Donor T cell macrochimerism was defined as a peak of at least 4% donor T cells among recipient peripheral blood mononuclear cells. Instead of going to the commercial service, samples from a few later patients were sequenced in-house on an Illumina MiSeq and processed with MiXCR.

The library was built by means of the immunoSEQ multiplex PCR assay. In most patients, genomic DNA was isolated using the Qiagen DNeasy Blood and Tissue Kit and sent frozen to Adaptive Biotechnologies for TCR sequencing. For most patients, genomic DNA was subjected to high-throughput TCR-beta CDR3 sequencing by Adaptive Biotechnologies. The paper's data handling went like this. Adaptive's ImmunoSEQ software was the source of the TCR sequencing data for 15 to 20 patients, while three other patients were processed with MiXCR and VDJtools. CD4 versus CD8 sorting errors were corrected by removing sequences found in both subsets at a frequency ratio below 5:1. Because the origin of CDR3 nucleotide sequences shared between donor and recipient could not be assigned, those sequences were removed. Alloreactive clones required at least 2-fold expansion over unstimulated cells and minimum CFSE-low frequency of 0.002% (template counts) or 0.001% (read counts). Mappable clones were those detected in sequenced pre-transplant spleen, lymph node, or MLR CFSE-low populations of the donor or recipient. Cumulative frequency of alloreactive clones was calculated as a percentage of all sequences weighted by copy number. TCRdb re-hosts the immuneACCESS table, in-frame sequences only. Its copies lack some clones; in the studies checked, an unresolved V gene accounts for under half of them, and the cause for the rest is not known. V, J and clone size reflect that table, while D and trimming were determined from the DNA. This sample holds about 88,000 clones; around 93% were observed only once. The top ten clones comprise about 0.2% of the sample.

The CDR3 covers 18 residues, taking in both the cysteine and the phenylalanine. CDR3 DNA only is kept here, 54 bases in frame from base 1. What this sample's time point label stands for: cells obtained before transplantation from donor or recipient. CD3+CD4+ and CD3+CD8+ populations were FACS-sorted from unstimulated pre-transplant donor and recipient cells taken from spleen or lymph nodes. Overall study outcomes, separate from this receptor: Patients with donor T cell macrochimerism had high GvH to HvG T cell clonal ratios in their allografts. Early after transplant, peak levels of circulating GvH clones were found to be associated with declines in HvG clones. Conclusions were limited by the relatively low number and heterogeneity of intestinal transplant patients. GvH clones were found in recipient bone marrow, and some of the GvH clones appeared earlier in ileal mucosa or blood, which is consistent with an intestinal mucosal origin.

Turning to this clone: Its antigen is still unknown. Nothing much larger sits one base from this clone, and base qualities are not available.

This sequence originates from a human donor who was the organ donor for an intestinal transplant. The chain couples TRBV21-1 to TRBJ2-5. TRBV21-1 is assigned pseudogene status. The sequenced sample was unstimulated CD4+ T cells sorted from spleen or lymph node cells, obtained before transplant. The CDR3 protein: CASSDLLSRGPPKKTQYF. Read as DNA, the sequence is TGTGCCAGCAGCGACCTCCTGTCCCGGGGGCCCCCCAAGAAAACCCAGTACTTC.